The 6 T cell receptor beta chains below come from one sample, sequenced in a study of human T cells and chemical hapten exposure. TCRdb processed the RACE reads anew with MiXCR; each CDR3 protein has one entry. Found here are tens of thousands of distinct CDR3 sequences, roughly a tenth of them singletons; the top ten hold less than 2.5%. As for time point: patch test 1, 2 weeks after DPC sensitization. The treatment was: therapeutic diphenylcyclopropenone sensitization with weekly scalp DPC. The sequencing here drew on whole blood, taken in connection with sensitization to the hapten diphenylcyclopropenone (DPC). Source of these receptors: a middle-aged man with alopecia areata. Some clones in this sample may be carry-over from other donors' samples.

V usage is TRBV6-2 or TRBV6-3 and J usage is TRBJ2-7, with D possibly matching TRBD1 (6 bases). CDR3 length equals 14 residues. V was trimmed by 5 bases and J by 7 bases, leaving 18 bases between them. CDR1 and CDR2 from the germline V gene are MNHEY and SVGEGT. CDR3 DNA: TGTGCCAGCAGTGCCAACAGGGTAACAGCTGAGCAGTACGTC. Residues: CASSANRVTAEQYV.

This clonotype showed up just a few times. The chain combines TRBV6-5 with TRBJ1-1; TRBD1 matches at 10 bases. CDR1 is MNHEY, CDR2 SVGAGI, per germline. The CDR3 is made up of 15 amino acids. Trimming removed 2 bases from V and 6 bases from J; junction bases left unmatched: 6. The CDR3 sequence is CASSYSRDRGSEAFF. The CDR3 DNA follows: TGTGCCAGCAGTTACAGCCGGGACAGGGGCTCTGAAGCTTTCTTT.

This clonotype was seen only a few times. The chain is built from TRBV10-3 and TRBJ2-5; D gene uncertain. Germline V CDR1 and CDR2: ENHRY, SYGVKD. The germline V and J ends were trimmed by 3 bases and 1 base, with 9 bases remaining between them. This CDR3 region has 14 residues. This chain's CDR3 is CAISDPSGQETQYF. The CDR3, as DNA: TGTGCCATCAGTGATCCTAGTGGCCAAGAGACCCAGTACTTC.

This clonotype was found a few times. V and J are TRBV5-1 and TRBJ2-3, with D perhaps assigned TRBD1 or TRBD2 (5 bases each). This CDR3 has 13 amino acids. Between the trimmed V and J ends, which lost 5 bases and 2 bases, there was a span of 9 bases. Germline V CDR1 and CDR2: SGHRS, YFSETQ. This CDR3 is CASSRDHTDTQYF. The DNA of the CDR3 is TGCGCCAGCAGTCGGGACCACACAGATACGCAGTATTTT.

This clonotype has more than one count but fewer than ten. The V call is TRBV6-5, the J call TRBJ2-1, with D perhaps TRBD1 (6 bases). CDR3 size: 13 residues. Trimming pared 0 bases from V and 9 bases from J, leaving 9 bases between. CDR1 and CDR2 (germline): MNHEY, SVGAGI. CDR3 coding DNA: TGTGCCAGCAGTTACTCAGGGGGTAGTGAGCAGTTCTTC. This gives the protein CASSYSGGSEQFF.

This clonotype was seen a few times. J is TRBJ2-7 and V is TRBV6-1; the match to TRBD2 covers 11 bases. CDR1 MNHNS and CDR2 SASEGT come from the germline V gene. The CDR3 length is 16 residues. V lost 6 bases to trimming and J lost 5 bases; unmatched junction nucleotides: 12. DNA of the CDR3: TGTGCCAGCAGGGGACAGACTAGCGGGACCTATGACGAGCAGTACTTC. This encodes CASRGQTSGTYDEQYF.